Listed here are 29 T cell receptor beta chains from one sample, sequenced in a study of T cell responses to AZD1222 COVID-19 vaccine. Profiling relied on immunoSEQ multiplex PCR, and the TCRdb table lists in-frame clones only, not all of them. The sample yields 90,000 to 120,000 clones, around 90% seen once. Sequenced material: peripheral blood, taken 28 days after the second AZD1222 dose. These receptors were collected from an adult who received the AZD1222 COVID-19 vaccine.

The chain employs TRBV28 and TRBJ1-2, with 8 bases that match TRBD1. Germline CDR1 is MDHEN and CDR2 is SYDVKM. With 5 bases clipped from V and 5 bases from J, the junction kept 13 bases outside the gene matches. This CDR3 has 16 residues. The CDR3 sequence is CASSLRQGPLLYGYTF. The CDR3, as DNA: TGTGCCAGCAGTCTGAGACAGGGGCCCCTTCTTTATGGCTACACCTTC.

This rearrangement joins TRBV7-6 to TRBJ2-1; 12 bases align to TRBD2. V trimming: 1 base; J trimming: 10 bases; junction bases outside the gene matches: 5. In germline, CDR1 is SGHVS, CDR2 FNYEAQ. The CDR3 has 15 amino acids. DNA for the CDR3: TGTGCCAGCAGCTTAGGGCTAGCGGGAGGGCGGGAGCAGTTCTTC. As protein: CASSLGLAGGREQFF.

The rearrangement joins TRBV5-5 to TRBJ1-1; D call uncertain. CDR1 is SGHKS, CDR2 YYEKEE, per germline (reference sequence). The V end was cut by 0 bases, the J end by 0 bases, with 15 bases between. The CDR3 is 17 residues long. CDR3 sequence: CASSLDAGIFMNTEAFF. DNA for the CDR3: TGTGCCAGCAGCTTGGATGCAGGAATTTTTATGAACACTGAAGCTTTCTTT.

Written as DNA, the CDR3 is TGCGCCAGCAGCGGGGGACAGACTTCCTACAATGAGCAGTTCTTC. Its protein is CASSGGQTSYNEQFF. The rearrangement links TRBV5-1 to TRBJ2-1; 7 bases fit TRBD1. The CDR3 has 15 residues. Germline V gives CDR1 SGHRS, CDR2 YFSETQ. J was trimmed by 1 base and V by 4 bases; bases with no gene match: 5.

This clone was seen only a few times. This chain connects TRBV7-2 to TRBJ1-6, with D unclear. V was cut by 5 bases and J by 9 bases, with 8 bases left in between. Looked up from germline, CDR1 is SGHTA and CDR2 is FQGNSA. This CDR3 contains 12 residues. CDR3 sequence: CASSPESSPLHF. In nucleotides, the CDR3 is TGTGCCAGCAGCCCAGAGAGTTCACCCCTCCACTTT.

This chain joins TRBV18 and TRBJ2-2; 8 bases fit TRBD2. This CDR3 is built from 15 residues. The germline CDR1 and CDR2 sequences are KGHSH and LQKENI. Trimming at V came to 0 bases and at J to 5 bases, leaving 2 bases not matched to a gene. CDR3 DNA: TGTGCCAGCTCACCACCGGGCGGGAGGACCGGGGAGCTGTTTTTT. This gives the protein CASSPPGGRTGELFF.

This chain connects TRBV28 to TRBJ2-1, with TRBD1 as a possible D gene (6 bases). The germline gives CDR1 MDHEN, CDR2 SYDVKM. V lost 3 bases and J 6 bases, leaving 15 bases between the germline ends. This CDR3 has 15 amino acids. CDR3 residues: CASSFPRTAFNEQFF. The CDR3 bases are TGTGCCAGCAGTTTCCCTAGGACAGCGTTCAATGAGCAGTTCTTC.

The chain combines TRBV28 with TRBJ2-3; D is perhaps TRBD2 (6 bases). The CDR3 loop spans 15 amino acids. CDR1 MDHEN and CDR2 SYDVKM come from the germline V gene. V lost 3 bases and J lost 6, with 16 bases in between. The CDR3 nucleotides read TGTGCCAGCAGTTTTAGGGACTCCGGGGCTGATACGCAGTATTTT. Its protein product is CASSFRDSGADTQYF.

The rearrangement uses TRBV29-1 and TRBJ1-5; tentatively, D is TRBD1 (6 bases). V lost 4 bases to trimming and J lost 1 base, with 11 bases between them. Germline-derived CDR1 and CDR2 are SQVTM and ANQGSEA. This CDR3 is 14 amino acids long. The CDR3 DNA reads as TGCAGCGTTGGTACAGGGATGAGCAATCAGCCCCAGCATTTT. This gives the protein CSVGTGMSNQPQHF.

In DNA form, the CDR3 reads TGTGCCAGCAGTTTAACATATAGGGACACCGGGGAGCTGTTTTTT. It specifies CASSLTYRDTGELFF. The chain is built from TRBV27 and TRBJ2-2; D uncertain. The CDR3 sequence is 15 residues long. Trimming stripped 2 bases from V and 3 bases from J, with 10 bases between. The V gene's germline CDR1 is MNHEY and CDR2 SMNVEV (reference sequence).

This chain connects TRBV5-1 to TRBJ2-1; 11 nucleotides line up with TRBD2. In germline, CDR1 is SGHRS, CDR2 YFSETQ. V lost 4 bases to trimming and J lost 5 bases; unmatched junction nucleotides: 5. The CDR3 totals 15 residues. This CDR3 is CASSVGTSGNNEQFF. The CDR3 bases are TGCGCCAGCAGCGTGGGGACTAGCGGTAACAATGAGCAGTTCTTC.

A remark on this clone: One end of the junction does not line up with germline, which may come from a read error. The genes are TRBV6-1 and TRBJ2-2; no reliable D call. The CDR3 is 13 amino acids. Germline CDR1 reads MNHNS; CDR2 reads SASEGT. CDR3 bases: TGTGCCAGCAGGGAAGTTAACACCGGGGAGCTGTTTTTT. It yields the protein CASREVNTGELFF.

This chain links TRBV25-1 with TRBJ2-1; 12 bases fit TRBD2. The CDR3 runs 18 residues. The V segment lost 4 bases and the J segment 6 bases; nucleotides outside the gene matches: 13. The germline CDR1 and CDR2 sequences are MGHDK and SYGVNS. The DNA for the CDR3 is TGTGCCAGCAGTGCCCCCCCCTCGGCTAGCGGGAGGGCCAATGAGCAGTTCTTC. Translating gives CASSAPPSASGRANEQFF.

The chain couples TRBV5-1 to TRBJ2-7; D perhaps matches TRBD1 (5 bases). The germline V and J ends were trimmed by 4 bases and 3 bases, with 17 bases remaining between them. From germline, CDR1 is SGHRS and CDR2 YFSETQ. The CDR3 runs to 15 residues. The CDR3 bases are TGCGCCAGCAGCGCGACAGCCCCACTCATCTACGAGCAGTACTTC. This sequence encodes CASSATAPLIYEQYF.

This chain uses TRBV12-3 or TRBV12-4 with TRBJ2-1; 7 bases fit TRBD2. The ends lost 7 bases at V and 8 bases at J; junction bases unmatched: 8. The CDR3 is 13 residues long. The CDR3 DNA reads TGTGCCAGCAAGACGGGAGGTTGGGATGAGCAGTTCTTC. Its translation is CASKTGGWDEQFF.

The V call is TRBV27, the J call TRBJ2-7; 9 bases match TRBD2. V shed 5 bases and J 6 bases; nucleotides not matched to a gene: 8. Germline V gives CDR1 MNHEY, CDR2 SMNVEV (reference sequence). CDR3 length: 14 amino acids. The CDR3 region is CASSTQGLAGEQYF. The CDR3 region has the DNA TGTGCCAGCAGTACCCAGGGACTAGCCGGCGAGCAGTACTTC.

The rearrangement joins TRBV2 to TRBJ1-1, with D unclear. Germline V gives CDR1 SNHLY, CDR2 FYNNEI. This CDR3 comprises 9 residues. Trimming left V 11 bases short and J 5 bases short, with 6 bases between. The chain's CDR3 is CAGRTEAFF. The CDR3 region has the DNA TGTGCCGGAAGGACTGAAGCTTTCTTT.

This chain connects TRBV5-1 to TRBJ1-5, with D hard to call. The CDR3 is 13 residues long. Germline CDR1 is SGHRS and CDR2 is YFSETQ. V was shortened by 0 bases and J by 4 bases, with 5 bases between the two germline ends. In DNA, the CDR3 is TGCGCCAGCAGCTTGGGAGTAAATCAGCCCCAGCATTTT. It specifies CASSLGVNQPQHF.

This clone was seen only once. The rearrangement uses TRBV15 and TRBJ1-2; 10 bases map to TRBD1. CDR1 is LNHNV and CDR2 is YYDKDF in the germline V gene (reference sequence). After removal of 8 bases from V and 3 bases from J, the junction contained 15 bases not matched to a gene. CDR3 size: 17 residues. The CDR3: CATVNTIGTGAYYGYTF. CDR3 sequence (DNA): TGTGCCACCGTAAACACTATAGGGACAGGGGCTTACTATGGCTACACCTTC.

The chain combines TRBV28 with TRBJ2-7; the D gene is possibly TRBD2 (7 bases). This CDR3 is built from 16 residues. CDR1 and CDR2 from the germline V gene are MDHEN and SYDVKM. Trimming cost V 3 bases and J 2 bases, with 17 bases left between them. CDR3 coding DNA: TGTGCCAGCAGTTTTTATGGGGGGGCTCCCCCCTACGAGCAGTACTTC. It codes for CASSFYGGAPPYEQYF.

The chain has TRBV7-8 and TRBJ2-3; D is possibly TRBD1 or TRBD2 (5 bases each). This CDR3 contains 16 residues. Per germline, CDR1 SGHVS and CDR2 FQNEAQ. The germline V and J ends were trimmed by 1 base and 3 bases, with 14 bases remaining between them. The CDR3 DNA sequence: TGTGCCAGCAGCTTAGTAGCCCCGAGGGGTACAGATACGCAGTATTTT. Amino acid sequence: CASSLVAPRGTDTQYF.

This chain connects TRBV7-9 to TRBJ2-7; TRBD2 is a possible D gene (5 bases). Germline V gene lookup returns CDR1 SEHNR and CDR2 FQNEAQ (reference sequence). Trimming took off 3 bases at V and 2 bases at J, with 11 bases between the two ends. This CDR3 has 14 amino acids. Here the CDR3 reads CASSLGGRPYEQYF. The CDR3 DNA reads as TGTGCCAGCAGCTTGGGTGGGAGACCCTACGAGCAGTACTTC.

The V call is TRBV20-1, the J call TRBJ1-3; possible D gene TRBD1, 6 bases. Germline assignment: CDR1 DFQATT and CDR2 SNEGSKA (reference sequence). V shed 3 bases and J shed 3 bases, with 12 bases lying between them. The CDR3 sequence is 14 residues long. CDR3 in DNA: TGCAGTGCTAGTCGGGGGGCTGGTGGAAACACCATATATTTT. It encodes CSASRGAGGNTIYF.

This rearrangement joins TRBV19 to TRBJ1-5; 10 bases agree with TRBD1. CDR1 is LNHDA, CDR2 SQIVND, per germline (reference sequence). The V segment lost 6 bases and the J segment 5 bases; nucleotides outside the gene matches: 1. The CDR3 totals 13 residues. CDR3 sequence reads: CASRGQGYQPQHF. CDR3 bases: TGTGCCAGTAGGGGACAGGGGTATCAGCCCCAGCATTTT.

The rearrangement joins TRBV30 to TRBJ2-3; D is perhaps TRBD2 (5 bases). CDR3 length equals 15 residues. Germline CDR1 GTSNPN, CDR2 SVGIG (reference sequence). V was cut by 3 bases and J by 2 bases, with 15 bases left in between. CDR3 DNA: TGTGCCTGGAGGCCTAAGAGCGGATACACAGATACGCAGTATTTT. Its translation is CAWRPKSGYTDTQYF. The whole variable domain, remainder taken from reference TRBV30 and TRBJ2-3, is SQTIHQWPATLVQPVGSPLSLECTVEGTSNPNLYWYRQAAGRGLQLLFYSVGIGQISSEVPQNLSASRPQDRQFILSSKKLLLSDSGFYLCAWRPKSGYTDTQYFGPGTRLTVL.

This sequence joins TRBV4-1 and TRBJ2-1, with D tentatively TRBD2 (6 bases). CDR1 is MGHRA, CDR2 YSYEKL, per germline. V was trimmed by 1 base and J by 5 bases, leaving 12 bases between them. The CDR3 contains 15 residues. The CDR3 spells CASSQAGLSNNEQFF. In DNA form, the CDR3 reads TGCGCCAGCAGCCAAGCGGGACTGTCTAACAATGAGCAGTTCTTC.

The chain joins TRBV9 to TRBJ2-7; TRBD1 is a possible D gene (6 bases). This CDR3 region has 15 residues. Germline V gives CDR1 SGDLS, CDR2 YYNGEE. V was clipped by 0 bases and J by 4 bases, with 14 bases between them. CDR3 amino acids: CASSVGDRFRYEQYF. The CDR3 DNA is TGTGCCAGCAGCGTAGGCGACAGGTTCCGTTACGAGCAGTACTTC.

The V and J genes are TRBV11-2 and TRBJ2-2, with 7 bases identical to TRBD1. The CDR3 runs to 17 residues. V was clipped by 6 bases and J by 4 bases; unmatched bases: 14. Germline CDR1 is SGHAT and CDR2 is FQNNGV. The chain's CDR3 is CASRFPRTGTVTGELFF. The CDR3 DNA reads TGTGCCAGCAGATTCCCCCGGACAGGAACCGTCACCGGGGAGCTGTTTTTT.

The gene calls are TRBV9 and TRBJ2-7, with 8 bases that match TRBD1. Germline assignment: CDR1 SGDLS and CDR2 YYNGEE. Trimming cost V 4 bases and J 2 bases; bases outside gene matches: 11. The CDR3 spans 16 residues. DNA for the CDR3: TGTGCCAGCAGCCCCCGCGGGGACAGGACCGCCTACGAGCAGTACTTC. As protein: CASSPRGDRTAYEQYF. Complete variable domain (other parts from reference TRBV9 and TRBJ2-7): DSGVTQTPKHLITATGQRVTLRCSPRSGDLSVYWYQQSLDQGLQFLIQYYNGEERAKGNILERFSAQQFPDLHSELNLSSLELGDSALYFCASSPRGDRTAYEQYFGPGTRLTVT.